A selection of T cell receptor beta chains follows, all from one sample in a study of blood T cell repertoires in COVID-19. The method was immunoSEQ multiplex PCR; TCRdb's version includes in-frame clones alone and lacks a portion of them. This sample carries under 250,000 clones, over 80% of them seen once, and the ten largest clones take roughly 1.9%. The specimen sequenced was peripheral blood. The receptors originated from a man younger than 45 who had recovered from COVID-19. Each CDR3 is given with its conserved first and last residue. Each record gives: V gene, clone size, J gene, CDR3 protein. The size of a clone is reported for some rows only, either as once, few or many, or as a class for expanded clones.

>TRBV13|NA|TRBJ2-4
CASTTGREGIQYF
>TRBV5-1|NA|TRBJ2-3
CASSLGSRVDTQYF
>TRBV19|NA|TRBJ2-3
CASSPGTGRPDTQYF
>TRBV11-2|NA|TRBJ2-1
CASSLGIQNEQFF
>TRBV20-1|NA|TRBJ2-2
CSASLQGSRTGELFF
>TRBV7-8|many|TRBJ1-6
CASSPGAINSPLHF
>TRBV20-1|NA|TRBJ2-3
CRADTDTQYF
>TRBV28|NA|TRBJ2-3
CATQVYLGGADTQYF
>TRBV5-1|NA|TRBJ1-1
CASSLRWGGNTEAFF
>TRBV7-8|many|TRBJ2-3
CASSSTLGLPGDTQYF
>TRBV7-3|NA|TRBJ2-5
CASSSTSGETQYF
>TRBV18|NA|TRBJ2-3
CASSPPFGLAEGSDTQYF
>TRBV6-5|NA|TRBJ1-1
CASRLMQGGNTEAFF
>TRBV18|NA|TRBJ1-2
CASSARDRGPYGYTF
>TRBV4-1|NA|TRBJ1-6
CASSQGREDPLHF
>TRBV5-4|NA|TRBJ1-1
CASSFRPGMAFF
>TRBV7-3|NA|TRBJ2-1
CASSFSGWNEQFF
>TRBV5-1|NA|TRBJ1-2
CASSDTGGAGYTF
>TRBV6-5|NA|TRBJ1-2
CASSNGVNYGYTF
>TRBV18|NA|TRBJ2-6
CASSPSGRGTGANVLTF
>TRBV10-3|once|TRBJ1-1
CAISGGQGAVNTEAFF
>TRBV9|once|TRBJ2-1
CASSVAGGRWEQFF